What follows are 14 T cell receptor beta chains derived from one specimen sequenced in a study of cytomegalovirus exposure and HLA in healthy donors. Vbeta (60) and Jbeta (13) primers were used in the PCR. Method: immunoSEQ multiplex PCR; TCRdb's copy keeps in-frame clones and lacks some. The table records some 140,000 clones, approximately 79% of them present only once. The specimen sequenced was PBMCs. These receptors were obtained from a man between 18 and 35 years old in good health and CMV-seropositive.

J is TRBJ2-1 and V is TRBV9; weak D call: TRBD2 (5 bases). Germline CDR1 SGDLS, CDR2 YYNGEE. Trimming pared 0 bases from V and 10 bases from J, leaving 20 bases between. CDR3 length equals 16 residues. CDR3 nucleotide sequence: TGTGCCAGCAGCGTAGCTTTGGCTACCCGGACGGGGGAGCAGTTCTTC. Its translation is CASSVALATRTGEQFF. Using reference TRBV9 and TRBJ2-1 for the parts outside the CDR3, the full variable domain is DSGVTQTPKHLITATGQRVTLRCSPRSGDLSVYWYQQSLDQGLQFLIQYYNGEERAKGNILERFSAQQFPDLHSELNLSSLELGDSALYFCASSVALATRTGEQFFGPGTRLTVL.

V and J are TRBV28 and TRBJ1-2, with 7 bases matching TRBD1. The trim removed 5 bases at V and 6 bases at J, leaving 9 bases unmatched. CDR3 size: 14 residues. CDR1 is MDHEN and CDR2 is SYDVKM in the germline V gene. CDR3 bases: TGTGCCAGCAGTCCCCAAGGGGGCGCAAATGGCTACACCTTC. Translation gives CASSPQGGANGYTF.

The rearrangement links TRBV10-1 to TRBJ2-1; possibly TRBD1 for D (6 bases). The CDR3 spans 16 residues. Trimming left V 2 bases short and J 4 bases short, with 15 bases between. CDR1 and CDR2 from the germline V gene are WNHNN and SYGVQD (reference sequence). CDR3: CASSEPGANLYNEQFF. CDR3 sequence (DNA): TGCGCCAGCAGTGAGCCAGGGGCGAACCTGTACAATGAGCAGTTCTTC.

J is TRBJ2-3 and V is TRBV7-9; 9 bases match TRBD2. Germline CDR1 is SEHNR and CDR2 is FQNEAQ (reference sequence). V was pared by 6 bases and J by 2 bases, with 3 bases of the junction left unmatched. The CDR3 length is 14 residues. CDR3 residues: CASRTSGFTDTQYF. DNA of the CDR3: TGTGCCAGCAGGACTAGCGGTTTCACAGATACGCAGTATTTT. Combining the CDR3 with reference TRBV7-9 and TRBJ2-3 gives the whole variable domain DTGVSQNPRHKITKRGQNVTFRCDPISEHNRLYWYRQTLGQGPEFLTYFQNEAQLEKSRLLSDRFSAERPKGSFSTLEIQRTEQGDSAMYLCASRTSGFTDTQYFGPGTRLTVL.

The chain recombines TRBV2 with TRBJ2-7; 8 bases map to TRBD2. Germline trimming cut 1 base from V and 2 bases from J; bases unmatched to any gene: 10. CDR1 and CDR2 (germline): SNHLY, FYNNEI. This CDR3 has 17 amino acids. The CDR3 nucleotides read TGTGCCAGCAGTGAAGGCCCCTTACTAGCGGAGGCCTACGAGCAGTACTTC. It codes for CASSEGPLLAEAYEQYF.

The CDR3 loop reads CASSVDRGRADTQYF. The CDR3 DNA is TGTGCCAGCAGCGTAGACAGGGGGCGGGCAGATACGCAGTATTTT. This sequence joins TRBV7-2 and TRBJ2-3, with 10 bases fitting TRBD1. This CDR3 is 15 amino acids long. The V gene's germline CDR1 is SGHTA and CDR2 FQGNSA. J lost 4 bases, V lost 5 bases, and 6 bases had no gene match.

Here the CDR3 DNA reads TGTGCCAGCCGAATCTGGACAGAAGCTTTCTTT. It encodes CASRIWTEAFF. The V call is TRBV28, the J call TRBJ1-1, with D tentatively TRBD1 (5 bases). Trimming pared 8 bases from V and 8 bases from J, leaving 12 bases between. Germline V gives CDR1 MDHEN, CDR2 SYDVKM. The CDR3 runs 11 residues.

This clone was counted a few times. The chain couples TRBV4-1 to TRBJ2-3; the match to TRBD2 covers 9 bases. Trimming took 4 bases from V and 2 from J; bases not matched to a gene: 10. The CDR3 is 17 amino acids. Germline V gene lookup returns CDR1 MGHRA and CDR2 YSYEKL. The CDR3 sequence is CASSLGLAGLYTDTQYF. The CDR3, as DNA: TGCGCCAGCAGCCTGGGCCTAGCGGGGCTATACACAGATACGCAGTATTTT.

J is TRBJ2-1 and V is TRBV30; D is unresolved. The CDR3 extends over 15 amino acids. Looked up from germline, CDR1 is GTSNPN and CDR2 is SVGIG (reference sequence). Deletions cut 1 base from V and 9 bases from J, with 19 bases between. The CDR3 sequence: CAWSETRRLRLEQFF. The CDR3 coding sequence is TGTGCCTGGAGTGAAACTCGTCGGTTGAGGCTTGAGCAGTTCTTC.

This clone appeared a few times. V gene TRBV12-5 combines with J gene TRBJ2-2; possibly TRBD2 for D (5 bases). Trimming pared 7 bases from V and 2 bases from J, leaving 14 bases between. The length of the CDR3 is 15 residues. Germline lookup yields CDR1 LGHNT and CDR2 FRNRAP. The DNA for the CDR3 is TGTGCTAGTGCCCCTGTCGGAGGAAACACCGGGGAGCTGTTTTTT. Its protein is CASAPVGGNTGELFF.

This clone was picked up one time. CDR3 bases: TGTGCCAGCAGCTTCCGTATCGGGGACAGGGGAGAGACCCAGTACTTC. Amino acid sequence: CASSFRIGDRGETQYF. J is TRBJ2-5 and V is TRBV11-2; TRBD1 aligns across 10 bases. The CDR3 contains 16 residues. J gave up 4 bases and V 3 bases, and 8 bases lay outside the gene matches. CDR1 SGHAT and CDR2 FQNNGV come from the germline V gene.

This clone was recorded a few times. The chain couples TRBV2 to TRBJ2-7; 9 bases map to TRBD1. J was trimmed by 6 bases and V by 5 bases; bases with no gene match: 5. This CDR3 spans 13 amino acids. Germline CDR1 is SNHLY and CDR2 is FYNNEI. DNA for the CDR3: TGTGCCAGCAGTCTTTGGACAGGGGTCGAGCAGTACTTC. Translation gives CASSLWTGVEQYF.

The CDR3 loop reads CASSPGGGRDTQYF. The DNA for the CDR3 is TGTGCCAGCAGCCCCGGCGGGGGGAGAGATACGCAGTATTTT. The rearrangement links TRBV7-9 to TRBJ2-3; TRBD2 agrees at 8 bases. The CDR3 contains 14 residues. The V and J ends lost 5 bases and 5 bases, in that order; junction bases with no gene match: 6. Germline V gene data show CDR1 as SEHNR and CDR2 as FQNEAQ (reference sequence).

The chain uses TRBV19 and TRBJ1-1, with 10 positions matching TRBD1. V dropped 5 bases and J dropped 1; count of bases not matched to a gene: 1. The CDR3 loop spans 14 amino acids. Germline V gene lookup returns CDR1 LNHDA and CDR2 SQIVND (reference sequence). CDR3 residues: CASSDRGRNTEAFF. The DNA for the CDR3 is TGTGCCAGTAGTGACAGGGGGCGGAACACTGAAGCTTTCTTT.